This T cell receptor (beta chain) came from a study of T cell responses to AZD1222 COVID-19 vaccine (dated by TCRdb to 2020 to 2023). For the study in its entirety: A total of under 250 trial participants underwent TCR sequencing, of whom roughly 210 had received two doses of AZD1222 and about 25 had received two doses of the MenACWY control vaccine. Enrollment into the trials was organized by age into subgroups of 18-55, 56-69 and 70-plus years, and those subgroups contained roughly 150, 30 and 60 TCR-sequenced participants, respectively. Study-level results and caveats: The vaccine-associated CD4 TCRs covered the entire spike protein, and the dominant responses fell in regions 160-218 and 743-854. A significant rise in spike-specific TCR breadth and depth was observed after two AZD1222 doses relative to day 0 and relative to MenACWY recipients. Only five or six AZD1222 recipients were SARS-CoV-2 seropositive at baseline, limiting conclusions about previously exposed vaccinees. Because no day 14 peak-response samples were available, the repertoires could be characterized only after the peak T cell response. Reportedly, almost half of the unique spike-specific TCRs recognized epitopes lying outside the regions that are mutated in the B.1.351 and B.1.1.7 variants. The 56-69-year group was small, and its depth increase did not reach significance, likely because of low power. Participants were mostly white British, with more females than males. The authors suggested clonal diversity may have been underestimated.

Of note for this clone: Its antigen is currently not known. Base qualities are not recorded, but no much larger clone differs from it by a single base.

The sample's time point label is to be understood as: about 28 days (+/-7) after the second vaccine dose. AZD1222 recipients with second doses at about 4 weeks or about 12 weeks were pooled, because spike-specific TCR depth and breadth did not differ between schedules. The vaccinee samples were drawn from two UK trials, COV001 and COV002, one of which was a single-blind randomized controlled phase 2/3 trial testing AZD1222 (ChAdOx1 nCoV-19) in healthy adults. Trial participant PBMC samples were collected at day 0 and day 28 after the second dose for TCRbeta chain sequencing. The CDR3 regions of human TCRbeta chains were analyzed by immunosequencing. The authors' analysis ran thus. TCRs in the repertoires were compared against a reference library of SARS-CoV-2-specific TCRs that had been generated with the MIRA antigen-specificity platform. Breadth was defined as the fraction of unique TCRs that were SARS-CoV-2-associated. Depth was defined as the fraction of total T cells that were SARS-CoV-2-associated. Each spike-specific TCR was assigned to its reactive spike region and to a CD4 or CD8 class using the MIRA data. Log10-transformed breadth and depth values were compared by one-way ANOVA with Sidak's multiple comparisons tests. Here the immuneACCESS table is served through TCRdb, limited to in-frame sequences with V and J called. Missing clones are a known gap in these copies; in checked studies unresolved V genes cover under half, and the rest lacks a known reason. D and trimming come from the DNA, and the V and J calls and clone size come from that table. Here the sample has nearly 35,000 clones; about nine tenths occur a single time. 11% of the sample belongs to the ten largest clones.

CDR1 is given as SNHLY and CDR2 as FYNNEI, both from the germline V gene. The CDR3 sequence holds 15 residues, the cysteine and phenylalanine included. Only the CDR3 portion is preserved as DNA: 45 bases, with reading frame beginning at the first base. Relative to germline, V is 11 bases shorter and J is 2 bases shorter, with 16 bases between their ends. The receptor was isolated from an adult who received the AZD1222 COVID-19 vaccine. The source was peripheral blood, collected 28 days after the second AZD1222 dose. The chain links TRBV2 with TRBJ2-6; a weak D assignment points to TRBD1 (5 bases agree). The CDR3 is CASRVGEAGANVLTF. The sequenced DNA is TGTGCCTCCCGTGTAGGGGAAGCTGGGGCCAACGTCCTGACTTTC.